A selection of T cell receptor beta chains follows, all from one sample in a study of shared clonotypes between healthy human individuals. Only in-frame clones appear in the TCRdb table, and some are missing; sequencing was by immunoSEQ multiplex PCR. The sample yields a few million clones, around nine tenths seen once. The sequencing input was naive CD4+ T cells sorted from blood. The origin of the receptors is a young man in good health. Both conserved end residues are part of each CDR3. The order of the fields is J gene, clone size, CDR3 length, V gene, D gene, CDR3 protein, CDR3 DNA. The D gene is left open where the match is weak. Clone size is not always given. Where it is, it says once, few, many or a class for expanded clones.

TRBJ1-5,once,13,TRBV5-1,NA,CASSFGNGQPQHF,TGCGCCAGCAGCTTCGGGAATGGTCAGCCCCAGCATTTT
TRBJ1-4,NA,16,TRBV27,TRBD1,CASSSGQTATNEKLFF,TGTGCCAGCAGCTCGGGACAGACTGCAACTAATGAAAAACTGTTTTTT
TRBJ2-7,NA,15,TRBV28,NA,CASSPHIVNDYEQYF,TGTGCCAGCAGTCCCCATATTGTGAATGACTACGAGCAGTACTTC
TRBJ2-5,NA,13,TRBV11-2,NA,CASSSGLPGTQYF,TGTGCCAGCAGCTCGGGACTGCCGGGGACCCAGTACTTC
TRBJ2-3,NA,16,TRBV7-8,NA,CASSLNGVPGADTQYF,TGTGCCAGCAGCTTAAATGGAGTACCCGGCGCAGATACGCAGTATTTT
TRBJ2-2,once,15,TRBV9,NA,CASSVGGAHTGELFF,TGTGCCAGCAGCGTAGGGGGGGCACACACCGGGGAGCTGTTTTTT
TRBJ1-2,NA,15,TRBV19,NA,CASLYGAGANYGYTF,TGTGCCAGCCTTTACGGGGCCGGAGCTAACTATGGCTACACCTTC
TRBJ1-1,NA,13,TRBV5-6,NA,CASSRTSYTEAFF,TGTGCCAGCAGCCGCACAAGTTACACTGAAGCTTTCTTT
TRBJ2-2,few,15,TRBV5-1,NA,CASSSGTVNTGELFF,TGCGCCAGCAGCTCCGGGACTGTGAACACCGGGGAGCTGTTTTTT
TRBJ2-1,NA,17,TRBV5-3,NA,CARSSSDQPTSYNEQFF,TGTGCCAGAAGCTCTTCAGACCAGCCGACATCCTACAATGAGCAGTTCTTC
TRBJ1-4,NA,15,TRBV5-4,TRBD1,CASSSGQGSNEKLFF,TGTGCCAGCAGCTCAGGACAGGGGTCTAATGAAAAACTGTTTTTT
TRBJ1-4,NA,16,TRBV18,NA,CASSPPSAGESEKLFF,TGTGCCAGCTCACCACCGTCGGCAGGAGAGAGTGAAAAACTGTTTTTT
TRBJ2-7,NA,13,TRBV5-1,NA,CASSPGPLYEQYF,TGCGCCAGCAGCCCCGGGCCACTCTACGAGCAGTACTTC
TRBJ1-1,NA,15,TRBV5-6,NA,CASSLRRTPGAEAFF,TGTGCCAGCAGCTTGCGCCGGACCCCTGGGGCTGAAGCTTTCTTT
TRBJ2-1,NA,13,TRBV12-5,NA,CASGLVLDSEQFF,TGTGCTAGTGGTTTGGTACTAGACAGTGAGCAGTTCTTC
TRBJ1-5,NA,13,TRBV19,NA,CASEDVYNQPQHF,TGTGCCAGCGAGGACGTATACAATCAGCCCCAGCATTTT
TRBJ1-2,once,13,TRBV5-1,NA,CASSVRPGYGYTF,TGCGCCAGTTCCGTGAGACCTGGGTATGGCTACACCTTC
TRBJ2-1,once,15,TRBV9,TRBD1,CASSATGQVFNEQFF,TGTGCCAGCAGCGCCACGGGACAGGTCTTCAATGAGCAGTTCTTC
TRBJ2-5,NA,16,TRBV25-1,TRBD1,CASSDTRQGSLKTQYF,TGTGCCAGCAGTGATACGAGACAGGGGTCTTTAAAGACCCAGTACTTC
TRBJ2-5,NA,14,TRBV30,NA,CAWCNPGAWETQYF,TGTGCCTGGTGCAACCCAGGGGCGTGGGAGACCCAGTACTTC
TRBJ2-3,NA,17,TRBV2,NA,CASSALSRSFVSDTQYF,TGTGCCAGCAGCGCCCTTAGCAGGTCTTTCGTCTCAGATACGCAGTATTTT
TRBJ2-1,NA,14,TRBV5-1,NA,CASRSSDSYNEQFF,TGCGCCAGCAGATCTAGCGATTCCTACAATGAGCAGTTCTTC
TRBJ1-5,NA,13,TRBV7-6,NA,CASGMEGNQPQHF,TGTGCCAGCGGCATGGAAGGCAATCAGCCCCAGCATTTT
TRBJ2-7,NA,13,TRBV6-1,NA,CASSVAGIYEQYF,TGTGCCAGCAGTGTTGCAGGGATCTACGAGCAGTACTTC
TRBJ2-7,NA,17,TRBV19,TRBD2,CASSMNRRDYPAYEQYF,TGTGCCAGTAGTATGAATCGCCGGGACTATCCTGCCTACGAGCAGTACTTC
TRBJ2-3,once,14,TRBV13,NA,CASSPNPGTDTQYF,TGTGCCAGCAGCCCCAATCCAGGCACAGATACGCAGTATTTT
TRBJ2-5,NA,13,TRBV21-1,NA,CARPPTGQETQYF,TGTGCCAGGCCGCCGACAGGGCAAGAGACCCAGTACTTC
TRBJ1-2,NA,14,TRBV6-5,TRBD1,CASRTTGSGYGYTF,TGTGCCAGCAGAACGACAGGGTCTGGCTATGGCTACACCTTC
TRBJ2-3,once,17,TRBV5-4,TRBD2,CASSTEGLAGGRDTQYF,TGTGCCAGCAGCACGGAAGGACTAGCGGGGGGTCGAGATACGCAGTATTTT
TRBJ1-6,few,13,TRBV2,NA,CASGPESVPPLHF,TGTGCCAGTGGGCCAGAGTCGGTTCCACCCCTCCACTTT
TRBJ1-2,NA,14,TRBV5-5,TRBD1,CASSASGGTYGYTF,TGTGCCAGCAGCGCATCAGGGGGCACCTATGGCTACACCTTC
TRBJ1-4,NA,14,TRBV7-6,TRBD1,CASKHGTGHEKLFF,TGTGCCAGCAAGCATGGGACAGGGCATGAAAAACTGTTTTTT
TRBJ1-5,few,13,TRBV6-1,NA,CASSAGRNQPQHF,TGTGCCAGCAGCGCAGGGAGGAATCAGCCCCAGCATTTT
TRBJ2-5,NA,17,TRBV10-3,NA,CAISESRGLRGQETQYF,TGTGCCATCAGTGAGAGTAGGGGACTTCGCGGCCAAGAGACCCAGTACTTC
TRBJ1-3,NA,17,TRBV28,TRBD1,CASSPAGQGVAGNTIYF,TGTGCCAGCAGTCCTGCTGGACAGGGTGTCGCTGGAAACACCATATATTTT
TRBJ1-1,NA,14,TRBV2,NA,CALTPPGLNTEAFF,TGTGCCCTCACGCCCCCGGGGCTGAACACTGAAGCTTTCTTT
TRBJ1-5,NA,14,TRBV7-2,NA,CASLEGGGRQPQHF,TGTGCCAGCCTCGAAGGGGGGGGACGCCAGCCCCAGCATTTT
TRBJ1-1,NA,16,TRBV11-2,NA,CASSADVAIMNTEAFF,TGTGCCAGCAGCGCCGACGTGGCCATTATGAACACTGAAGCTTTCTTT
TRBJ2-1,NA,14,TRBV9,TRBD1,CASTKDRGWDEQFF,TGTGCCAGCACCAAAGACAGGGGTTGGGATGAGCAGTTCTTC
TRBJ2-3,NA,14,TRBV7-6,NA,CASSLGTRTDTQYF,TGTGCCAGCAGCTTGGGGACAAGAACCGATACGCAGTATTTT
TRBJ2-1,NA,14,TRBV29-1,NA,CSAEGRGNYNEQFF,TGCAGCGCTGAGGGTAGAGGAAACTACAATGAGCAGTTCTTC
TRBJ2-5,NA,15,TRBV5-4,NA,CASSLGSVARETQYF,TGTGCCAGCAGCTTGGGATCAGTCGCCAGAGAGACCCAGTACTTC
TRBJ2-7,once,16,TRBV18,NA,CASSPSGQPLGNEQYF,TGTGCCAGCTCACCATCCGGACAGCCCCTCGGCAACGAGCAGTACTTC
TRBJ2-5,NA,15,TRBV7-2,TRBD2,CASNQLAEIQETQYF,TGTGCCAGCAACCAACTAGCGGAGATACAAGAGACCCAGTACTTC
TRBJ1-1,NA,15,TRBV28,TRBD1,CASSPEDRGPAEAFF,TGTGCCAGCAGCCCAGAGGACAGGGGGCCCGCTGAAGCTTTCTTT
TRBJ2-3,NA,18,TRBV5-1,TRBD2,CASSRLGPAGGNTDTQYF,TGCGCCAGCAGCCGACTAGGGCCAGCGGGGGGCAACACAGATACGCAGTATTTT
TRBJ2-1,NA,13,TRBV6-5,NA,CASRQDPYNEQFF,TGTGCCAGTCGACAGGATCCCTACAATGAGCAGTTCTTC
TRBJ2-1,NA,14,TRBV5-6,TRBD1,CASSRRTGVNEQFF,TGTGCCAGCAGCCGACGGACAGGGGTAAATGAGCAGTTCTTC
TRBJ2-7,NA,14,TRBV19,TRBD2,CASSRGGSSYEQYF,TGTGCCAGTAGTCGGGGCGGGAGTTCCTACGAGCAGTACTTC
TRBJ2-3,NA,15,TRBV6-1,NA,CASMIWGIGTDTQYF,TGTGCCAGCATGATTTGGGGAATCGGCACAGATACGCAGTATTTT
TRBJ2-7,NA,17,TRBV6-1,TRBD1,CASSAYYSPGQFYEQYF,TGTGCCAGCAGTGCATACTATTCCCCGGGACAGTTCTACGAGCAGTACTTC
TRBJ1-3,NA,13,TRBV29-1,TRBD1,CSAQGGYGNTIYF,TGCAGCGCCCAGGGGGGATATGGAAACACCATATATTTT
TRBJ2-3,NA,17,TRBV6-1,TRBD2,CASSEGSGGAGTDTQYF,TGTGCCAGCAGTGAAGGGAGCGGGGGGGCCGGAACAGATACGCAGTATTTT
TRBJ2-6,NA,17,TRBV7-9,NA,CASSLGSGGAGANVLTF,TGTGCCAGCAGCTTAGGATCGGGGGGCGCTGGGGCCAACGTCCTGACTTTC